The text below deals with one TCR beta chain. This clonotype was picked up a small number of times. Its cognate antigen has yet to be identified. Base qualities are not recorded, but no much larger clone differs from it by a single base. This specimen belongs to a study of T-cell reconstitution after alpha-beta-depleted transplantation in children (dated by TCRdb to the mid-2010s). Study-wide context: The study quantitatively tracked T-cell immune reconstitution after TCRalphabeta/CD19-depleted allogeneic hematopoietic cell transplantation in children using TCR repertoire profiling. The research as a whole found: In some patients, high TCRbeta diversity at day 60 was attributed to recipient T cells and intrathymic progenitors that had survived conditioning. Over subsequent months, a decline in hyperexpanded clone frequencies was noted, and after one year, T-cell counts and TCRbeta diversity were mostly ascribed to newly produced T cells. The apparently early recovery of alphabetaT-cell counts about two months after transplant reportedly depended on only several hundred rapidly expanded clones that came from non-depleted graft cells.

Receptor libraries were prepared by PCR. Sequencing took place on an Illumina HiSeq 2500. Molecular barcoding was employed in the preparation of TCR libraries, with unique molecular identifiers being used to normalize TCRbeta repertoire quantification. Starting from the raw public reads, TCRdb applied fastp trimming at Q25, assembled clones with MiXCR and retained in-frame beta chains. Records with the same CDR3 protein are collapsed into one entry carrying the most frequent genes and DNA. The sample includes roughly 570,000 distinct CDR3 sequences, with 25% to 30% observed a single time. Of the sample, 35% to 40% falls within the top ten clones. Read against the paper, the sample's treatment or condition label means: allogeneic hematopoietic cell transplantation with graft depleted of TCRalphabeta T cells and CD19 B cells. The transplant recipients were children given TCRalphabeta/CD19-depleted allogeneic hematopoietic cell grafts.

Its CDR3 holds 17 amino acids, cysteine through phenylalanine. The entry retains the CDR3 DNA only, 51 bases that are in frame from base 1. Compared with germline, V lacks 4 bases and J lacks 8 bases; bases without a gene match: 13. CDR1 PRHDT and CDR2 FYEKMQ were looked up in the germline V gene (reference sequence). This receptor was obtained from a boy in the first two years of life with Wiskott-Aldrich syndrome, due to receive a stem cell transplant. The V and J segments used are TRBV13 and TRBJ2-1; the junction holds 11 bases that match TRBD2. The input for sequencing was PBMCs, taken before TCRalphabeta/CD19-depleted stem cell transplant. For the CDR3, the sequence is CASSSTVLAGDMYEQFF. The nucleotides read TGTGCCAGCAGCTCGACCGTACTAGCGGGAGACATGTATGAGCAGTTCTTC. Here the CDR3 is joined to the reference TRBV13 and TRBJ2-1 genes, and the full variable domain is: AAGVIQSPRHLIKEKRETATLKCYPIPRHDTVYWYQQGPGQDPQFLISFYEKMQSDKGSIPDRFSAQQFSDYHSELNMSSLELGDSALYFCASSSTVLAGDMYEQFFGPGTRLTVL.